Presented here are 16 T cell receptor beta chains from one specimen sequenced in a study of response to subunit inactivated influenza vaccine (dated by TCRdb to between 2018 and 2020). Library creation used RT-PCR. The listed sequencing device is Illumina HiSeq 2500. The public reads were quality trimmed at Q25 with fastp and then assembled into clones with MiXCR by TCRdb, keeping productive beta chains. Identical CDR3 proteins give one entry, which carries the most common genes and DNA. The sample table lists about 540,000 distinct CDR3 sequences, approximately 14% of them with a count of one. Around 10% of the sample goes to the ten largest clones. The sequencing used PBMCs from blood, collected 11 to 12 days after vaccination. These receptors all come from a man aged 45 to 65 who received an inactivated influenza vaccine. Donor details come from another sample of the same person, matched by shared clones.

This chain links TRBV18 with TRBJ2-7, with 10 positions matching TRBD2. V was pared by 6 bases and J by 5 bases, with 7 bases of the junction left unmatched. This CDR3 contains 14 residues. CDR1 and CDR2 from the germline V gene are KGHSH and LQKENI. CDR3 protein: CASSPQREGHEQYF. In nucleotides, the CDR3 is TGTGCCAGCTCCCCGCAGCGGGAGGGCCACGAGCAGTACTTC.

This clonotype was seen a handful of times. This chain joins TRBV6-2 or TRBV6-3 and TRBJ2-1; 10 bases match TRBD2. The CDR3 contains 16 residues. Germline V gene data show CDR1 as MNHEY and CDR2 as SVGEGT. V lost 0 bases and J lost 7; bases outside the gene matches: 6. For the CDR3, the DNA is TGTGCCAGCAGTTACTCCCTAGCGGGAGTAAAAAATGAGCAGTTCTTC. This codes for CASSYSLAGVKNEQFF.

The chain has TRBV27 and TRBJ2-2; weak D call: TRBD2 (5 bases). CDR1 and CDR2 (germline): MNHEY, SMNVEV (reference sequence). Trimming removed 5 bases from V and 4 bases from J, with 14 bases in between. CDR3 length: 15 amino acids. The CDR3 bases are TGTGCCAGCAGTCTTGGACGGGGTATCACCGGGGAGCTGTTTTTT. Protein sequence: CASSLGRGITGELFF.

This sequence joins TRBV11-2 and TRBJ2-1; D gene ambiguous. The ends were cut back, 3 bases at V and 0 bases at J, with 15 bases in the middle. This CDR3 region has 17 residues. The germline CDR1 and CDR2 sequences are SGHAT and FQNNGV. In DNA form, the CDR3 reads TGTGCCAGCAGCTTGATCCCGGACGTGAGCTCCTACAATGAGCAGTTCTTC. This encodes CASSLIPDVSSYNEQFF.

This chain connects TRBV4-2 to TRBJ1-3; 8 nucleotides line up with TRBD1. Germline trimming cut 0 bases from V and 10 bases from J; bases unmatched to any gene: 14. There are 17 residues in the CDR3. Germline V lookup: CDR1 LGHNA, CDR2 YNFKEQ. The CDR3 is CASSQDPVAGGVGTIYF. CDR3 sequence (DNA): TGTGCCAGCAGCCAAGATCCCGTCGCAGGGGGCGTCGGTACCATATATTTT.

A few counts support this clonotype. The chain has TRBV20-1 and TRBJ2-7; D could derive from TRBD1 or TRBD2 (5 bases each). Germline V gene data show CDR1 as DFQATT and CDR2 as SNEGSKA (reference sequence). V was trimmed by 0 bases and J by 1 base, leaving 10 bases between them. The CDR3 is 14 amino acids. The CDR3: CSAREPGRSYEQYF. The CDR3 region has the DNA TGCAGTGCTAGAGAGCCGGGACGGTCCTACGAGCAGTACTTC.

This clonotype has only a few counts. In DNA form, the CDR3 reads TGCAGTGCTAAGGACGGGGCCTACACAGATACGCAGTATTTT. Translating it yields CSAKDGAYTDTQYF. The J gene is TRBJ2-3, the V gene TRBV20-1; D possibly uses TRBD1 or TRBD2 (5 bases each). CDR3 size: 14 residues. With 4 bases removed from V and 2 bases from J, the gap between germline ends came to 13 bases. Germline V lookup: CDR1 DFQATT, CDR2 SNEGSKA (reference sequence).

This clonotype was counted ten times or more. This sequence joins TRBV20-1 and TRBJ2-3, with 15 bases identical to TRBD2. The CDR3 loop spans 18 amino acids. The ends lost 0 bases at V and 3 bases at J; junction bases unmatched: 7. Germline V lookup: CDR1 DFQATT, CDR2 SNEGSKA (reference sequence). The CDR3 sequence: CSARDSLGLAGGTDTQYF. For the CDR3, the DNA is TGCAGTGCTAGAGATTCCCTGGGACTAGCGGGAGGAACAGATACGCAGTATTTT.

The CDR3 coding sequence is TGTGCCAGCAGTTACCTGGCGGTCACCGGGGAGCTGTTTTTT. As protein: CASSYLAVTGELFF. V is TRBV27 and J is TRBJ2-2; D not resolved. The CDR3 loop spans 14 amino acids. The ends were cut back, 4 bases at V and 4 bases at J, with 10 bases in the middle. The germline gives CDR1 MNHEY, CDR2 SMNVEV (reference sequence).

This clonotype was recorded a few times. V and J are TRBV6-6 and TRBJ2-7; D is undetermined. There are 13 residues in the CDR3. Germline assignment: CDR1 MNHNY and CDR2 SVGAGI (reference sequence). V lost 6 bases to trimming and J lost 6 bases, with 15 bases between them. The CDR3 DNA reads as TGTGCCAGCAGGGCACCCTCGACCGGCGAGCAGTACTTC. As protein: CASRAPSTGEQYF.

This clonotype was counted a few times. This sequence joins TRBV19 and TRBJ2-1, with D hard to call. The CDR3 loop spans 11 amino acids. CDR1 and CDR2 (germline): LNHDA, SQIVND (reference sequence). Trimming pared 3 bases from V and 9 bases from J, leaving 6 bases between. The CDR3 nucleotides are TGTGCCAGTAGTATTCATTTTGAGCAGTTCTTC. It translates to CASSIHFEQFF.

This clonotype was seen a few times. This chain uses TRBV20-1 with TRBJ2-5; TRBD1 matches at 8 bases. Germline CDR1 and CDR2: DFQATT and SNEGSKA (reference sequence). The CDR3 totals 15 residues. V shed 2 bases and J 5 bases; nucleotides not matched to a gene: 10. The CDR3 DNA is TGCAGTGCTAGACAACAGGGGGACCCTTGGGAGACCCAGTACTTC. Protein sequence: CSARQQGDPWETQYF.

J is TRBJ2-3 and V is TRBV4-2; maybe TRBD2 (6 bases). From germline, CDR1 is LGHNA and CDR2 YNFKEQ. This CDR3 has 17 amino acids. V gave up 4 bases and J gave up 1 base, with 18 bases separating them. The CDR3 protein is CASSPNVRASGTDTQYF. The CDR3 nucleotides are TGTGCCAGCAGCCCCAACGTTCGGGCTAGCGGCACAGATACGCAGTATTTT.

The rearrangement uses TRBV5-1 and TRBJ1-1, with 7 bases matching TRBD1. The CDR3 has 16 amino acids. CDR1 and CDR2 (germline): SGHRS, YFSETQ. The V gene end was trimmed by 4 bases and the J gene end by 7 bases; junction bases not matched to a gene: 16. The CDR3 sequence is CASSTRTGGTSNEAFF. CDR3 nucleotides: TGCGCCAGCAGCACTCGGACAGGCGGAACCTCAAATGAAGCTTTCTTT.

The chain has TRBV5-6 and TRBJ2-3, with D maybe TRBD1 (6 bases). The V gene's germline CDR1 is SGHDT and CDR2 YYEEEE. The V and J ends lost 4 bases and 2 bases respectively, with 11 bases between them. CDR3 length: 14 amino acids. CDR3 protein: CASSPGTTTDTQYF. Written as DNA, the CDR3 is TGTGCCAGCAGCCCAGGGACAACCACAGATACGCAGTATTTT.

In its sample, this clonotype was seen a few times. CDR3 nucleotides: TGTGCCAGCAGCCTACCCAGGGGGGGGCCCACCGGGGAGCTGTTTTTT. Its protein product is CASSLPRGGPTGELFF. The chain recombines TRBV11-1 with TRBJ2-2; D might be TRBD1 or TRBD2, each matching 7 bases. Germline CDR1 and CDR2: SGHAT and FQDESV (reference sequence). The CDR3 extends over 16 amino acids. V lost 5 bases and J 4 bases, leaving 17 bases between the germline ends.